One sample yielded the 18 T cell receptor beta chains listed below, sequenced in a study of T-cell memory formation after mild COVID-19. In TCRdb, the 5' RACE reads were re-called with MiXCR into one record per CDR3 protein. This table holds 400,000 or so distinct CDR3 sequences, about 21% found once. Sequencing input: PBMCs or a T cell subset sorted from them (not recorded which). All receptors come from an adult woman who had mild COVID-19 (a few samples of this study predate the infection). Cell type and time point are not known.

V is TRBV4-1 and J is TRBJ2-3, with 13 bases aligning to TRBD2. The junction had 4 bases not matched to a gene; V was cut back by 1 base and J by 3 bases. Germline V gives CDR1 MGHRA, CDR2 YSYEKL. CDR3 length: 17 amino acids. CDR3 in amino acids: CASSQGRTSGGTDTQYF. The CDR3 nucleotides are TGCGCCAGCAGCCAAGGGCGGACTAGCGGGGGAACAGATACGCAGTATTTT.

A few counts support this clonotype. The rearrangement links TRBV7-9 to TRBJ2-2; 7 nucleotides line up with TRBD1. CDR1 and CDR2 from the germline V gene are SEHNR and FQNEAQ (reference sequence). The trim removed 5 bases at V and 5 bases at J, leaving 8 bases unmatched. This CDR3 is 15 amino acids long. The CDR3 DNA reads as TGTGCCAGCAGCAATCTGGGACAGACAACCGGGGAGCTGTTTTTT. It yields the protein CASSNLGQTTGELFF.

CDR3 region: CASSGGQGYQPQHF. The CDR3 region has the DNA TGTGCCAGCAGCGGAGGACAGGGGTATCAGCCCCAGCATTTT. The chain has TRBV6-5 and TRBJ1-5, with TRBD1 identical over 9 bases. The V gene end was trimmed by 6 bases and the J gene end by 5 bases; junction bases not matched to a gene: 5. Germline values: CDR1 MNHEY, CDR2 SVGAGI. The CDR3 extends over 14 amino acids.

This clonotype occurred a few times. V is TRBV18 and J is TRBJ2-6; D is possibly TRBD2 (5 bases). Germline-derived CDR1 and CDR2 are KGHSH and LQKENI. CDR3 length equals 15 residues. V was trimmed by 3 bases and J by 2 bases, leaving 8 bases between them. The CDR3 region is CASSPSGTGANVLTF. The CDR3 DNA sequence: TGTGCCAGCTCACCTTCGGGGACTGGGGCCAACGTCCTGACTTTC.

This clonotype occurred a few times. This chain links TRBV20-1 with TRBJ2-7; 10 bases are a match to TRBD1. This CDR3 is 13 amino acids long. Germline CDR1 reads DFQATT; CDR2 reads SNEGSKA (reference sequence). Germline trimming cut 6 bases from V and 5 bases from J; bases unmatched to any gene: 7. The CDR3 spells CSAPDRGQDEQYF. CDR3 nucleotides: TGCAGTGCGCCTGACAGGGGGCAAGACGAGCAGTACTTC.

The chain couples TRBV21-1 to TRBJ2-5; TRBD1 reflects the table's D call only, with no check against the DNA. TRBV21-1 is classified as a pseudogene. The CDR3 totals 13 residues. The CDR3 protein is CASSKTGRDPPYF. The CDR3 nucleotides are TGTGCCAGCAGCAAGACTGGGCGGGACCCCCCCTACTTC.

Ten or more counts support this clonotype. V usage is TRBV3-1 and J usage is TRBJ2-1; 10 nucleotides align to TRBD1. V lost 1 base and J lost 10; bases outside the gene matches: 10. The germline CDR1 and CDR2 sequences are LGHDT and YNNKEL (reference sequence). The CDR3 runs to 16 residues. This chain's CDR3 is CASSQGVGQGGTEQFF. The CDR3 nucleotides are TGTGCCAGCAGCCAAGGGGTTGGACAGGGGGGAACCGAGCAGTTCTTC.

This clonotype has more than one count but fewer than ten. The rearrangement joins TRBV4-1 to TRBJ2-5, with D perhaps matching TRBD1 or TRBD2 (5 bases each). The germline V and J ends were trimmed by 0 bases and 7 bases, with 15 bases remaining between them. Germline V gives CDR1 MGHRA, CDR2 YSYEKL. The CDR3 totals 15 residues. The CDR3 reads CASSQDLLGVGTQYF. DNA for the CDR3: TGCGCCAGCAGCCAAGATCTACTAGGGGTAGGGACCCAGTACTTC.

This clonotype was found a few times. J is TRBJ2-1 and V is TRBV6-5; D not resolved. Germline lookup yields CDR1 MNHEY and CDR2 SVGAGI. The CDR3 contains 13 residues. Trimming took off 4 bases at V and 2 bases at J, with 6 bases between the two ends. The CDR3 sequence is CASSSSPYNEQFF. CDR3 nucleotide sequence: TGTGCCAGCAGTTCCTCTCCCTACAATGAGCAGTTCTTC.

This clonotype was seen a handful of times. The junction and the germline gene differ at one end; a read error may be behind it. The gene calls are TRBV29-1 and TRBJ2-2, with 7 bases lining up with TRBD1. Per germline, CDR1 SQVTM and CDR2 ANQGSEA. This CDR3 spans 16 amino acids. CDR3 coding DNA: TGCAGCGTCTCCGCATCGGGACAGAGGAACACCGGGGAGCTGATTTTT. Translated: CSVSASGQRNTGELIF.

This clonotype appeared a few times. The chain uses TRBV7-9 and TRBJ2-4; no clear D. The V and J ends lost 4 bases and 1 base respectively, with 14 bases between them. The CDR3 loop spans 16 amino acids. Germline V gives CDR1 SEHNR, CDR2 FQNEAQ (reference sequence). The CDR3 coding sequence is TGTGCCAGCAGCTCGCCGCGAGTCCTGGCCAAAAACATTCAGTACTTC. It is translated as CASSSPRVLAKNIQYF.

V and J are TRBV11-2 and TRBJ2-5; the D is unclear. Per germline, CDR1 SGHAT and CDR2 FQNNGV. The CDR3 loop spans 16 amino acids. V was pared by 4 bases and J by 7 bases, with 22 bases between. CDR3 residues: CASSSASGRARGTQYF. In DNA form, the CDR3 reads TGTGCCAGCAGCTCTGCATCTGGACGGGCCCGAGGGACCCAGTACTTC. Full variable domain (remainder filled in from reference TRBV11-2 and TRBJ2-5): EAGVAQSPRYKIIEKRQSVAFWCNPISGHATLYWYQQILGQGPKLLIQFQNNGVVDDSQLPKDRFSAERLKGVDSTLKIQPAKLEDSAVYLCASSSASGRARGTQYFGPGTRLLVL.

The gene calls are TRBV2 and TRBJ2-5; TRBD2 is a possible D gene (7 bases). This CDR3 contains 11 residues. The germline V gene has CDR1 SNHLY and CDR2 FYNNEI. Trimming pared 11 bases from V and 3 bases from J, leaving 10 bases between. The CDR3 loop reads CAGGAEETQYF. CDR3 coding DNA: TGTGCCGGGGGGGCGGAAGAGACCCAGTACTTC. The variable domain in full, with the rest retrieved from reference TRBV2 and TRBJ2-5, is EPEVTQTPSHQVTQMGQEVILRCVPISNHLYFYWYRQILGQKVEFLVSFYNNEISEKSEIFDDQFSVERPDGSNFTLKIRSTKLEDSAMYFCAGGAEETQYFGPGTRLLVL.

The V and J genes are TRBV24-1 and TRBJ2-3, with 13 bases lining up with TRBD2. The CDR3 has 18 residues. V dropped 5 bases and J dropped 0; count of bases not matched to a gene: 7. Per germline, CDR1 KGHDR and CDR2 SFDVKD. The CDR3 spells CATSVGLAGVISTDTQYF. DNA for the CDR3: TGTGCCACCAGTGTCGGACTAGCGGGAGTTATCAGCACAGATACGCAGTATTTT.

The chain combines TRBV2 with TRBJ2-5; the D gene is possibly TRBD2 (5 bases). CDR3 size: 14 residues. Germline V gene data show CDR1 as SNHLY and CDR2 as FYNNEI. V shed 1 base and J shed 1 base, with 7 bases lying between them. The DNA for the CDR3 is TGTGCCAGCAGTGAAGTGCTAGCCCAAGAGACCCAGTACTTC. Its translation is CASSEVLAQETQYF.

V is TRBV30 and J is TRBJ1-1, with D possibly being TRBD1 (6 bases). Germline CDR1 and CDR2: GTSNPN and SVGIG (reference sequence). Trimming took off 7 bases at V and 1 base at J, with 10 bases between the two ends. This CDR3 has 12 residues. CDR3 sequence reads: CALGARNTEAFF. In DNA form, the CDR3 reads TGTGCCTTGGGGGCCCGGAACACTGAAGCTTTCTTT.

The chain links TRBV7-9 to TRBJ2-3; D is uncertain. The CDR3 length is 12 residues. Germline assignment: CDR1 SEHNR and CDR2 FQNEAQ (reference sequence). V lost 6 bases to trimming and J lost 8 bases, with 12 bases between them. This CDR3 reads CASRSSPGTQYF. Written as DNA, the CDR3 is TGTGCCAGCAGGTCCTCCCCGGGTACGCAGTATTTT.

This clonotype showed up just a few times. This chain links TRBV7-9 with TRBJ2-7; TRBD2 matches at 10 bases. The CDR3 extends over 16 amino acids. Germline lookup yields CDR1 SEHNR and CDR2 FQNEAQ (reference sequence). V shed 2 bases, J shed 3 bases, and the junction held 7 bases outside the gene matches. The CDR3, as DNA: TGTGCCAGCAGCTTACCCCTAGCGGGAGATGTCTACGAGCAGTACTTC. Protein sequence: CASSLPLAGDVYEQYF.